This TCR beta chain was documented in a study of shared clonotypes between healthy human individuals. To note about this clone: Its antigen is unidentified.

The ends lost 1 base at V and 3 bases at J; junction bases unmatched: 4. There are 14 residues in the CDR3. From germline, CDR1 is SGHRS and CDR2 YFSETQ. TCRdb's table, derived via immunoSEQ multiplex PCR, lists solely in-frame clones and lacks some. Of some 2,100,000 clones in the sample, approximately 94% were seen once. The investigators split CD4+ cells into a CD45RA+ naive subset and a CD45RA-negative memory subset. Study outcomes and limitations: Despite large depth, rarefaction showed incomplete sorted-subset sequencing. Roughly 4.6% of naive CD4 clonotypes were common to four donors.

This chain joins TRBV5-1 and TRBJ2-7, with 7 bases lining up with TRBD2. The sequenced material came from naive CD4+ T cells sorted from blood. Subset given: CD45RA+ positively selected. This TCR was recovered from a man aged 18 to 30 in good health. CDR3 in DNA: TGCGCCAGCAGCTTGCGGGGGGACGGCTACGAGCAGTACTTC. Its translation is CASSLRGDGYEQYF.